What follows are 27 T cell receptor beta chains derived from one specimen sequenced in a study of T cells after yellow fever vaccination. TCRdb re-called the 5' RACE reads through MiXCR, storing one row per CDR3 protein. In the table there are more than 35,000 distinct CDR3 sequences, roughly 7% of which are singletons. The sample here was CD8+ T cells not binding an NS4B(214-222) dextramer, sorted from PBMCs, taken 45 days after the yellow fever booster vaccination. These receptors originate from a man aged 30 to 45 who received the YFV17D yellow fever vaccine.

This clonotype has a count of ten or more. This chain uses TRBV12-3 or TRBV12-4 with TRBJ1-5; 9 bases map to TRBD1. The CDR3 length is 15 residues. Trimming took 5 bases from V and 6 from J; bases not matched to a gene: 8. The CDR3 nucleotides are TGTGCCAGCAGTCCCCCCGGGACAGGGAGTCAGCCCCAGCATTTT. It specifies CASSPPGTGSQPQHF.

This clonotype was observed at least ten times. The chain's CDR3 is CASSQLVGEGPAGTDTQYF. The CDR3 DNA is TGTGCCAGCAGTCAGCTTGTGGGGGAGGGCCCAGCGGGCACAGATACGCAGTATTTT. The chain combines TRBV6-4 with TRBJ2-3; TRBD2 aligns across 7 bases. The V and J ends lost 5 bases and 1 base, in that order; junction bases with no gene match: 18. The CDR3 is 19 residues long. Looked up from germline, CDR1 is MRHNA and CDR2 is SNTAGT.

This clonotype was recorded many times. Here the CDR3 DNA reads TGTGCCAGCAGCCCGACGGGAGACTACGAGCAGTACTTC. Protein sequence: CASSPTGDYEQYF. V usage is TRBV7-9 and J usage is TRBJ2-7, with D possibly TRBD2 on 6 matching bases. Germline lookup yields CDR1 SEHNR and CDR2 FQNEAQ (reference sequence). This CDR3 has 13 residues. The germline V and J ends were trimmed by 5 bases and 3 bases, with 11 bases remaining between them.

The table lists this clonotype with many counts. The chain couples TRBV6-1 to TRBJ2-5; maybe TRBD1 (6 bases). The germline V gene has CDR1 MNHNS and CDR2 SASEGT. The V and J ends lost 6 bases and 2 bases respectively, with 16 bases between them. The CDR3 is 15 amino acids. The CDR3 DNA reads TGTGCCAGCAGCCGCACCGGACAGAAACAAGAGACCCAGTACTTC. Its protein is CASSRTGQKQETQYF.

This clonotype was observed many times. The gene calls are TRBV9 and TRBJ1-2; unclear D gene. V was clipped by 0 bases and J by 0 bases, with 6 bases between them. Germline assignment: CDR1 SGDLS and CDR2 YYNGEE. This CDR3 region has 14 residues. The CDR3 protein is CASSVDSSNYGYTF. CDR3 coding DNA: TGTGCCAGCAGCGTAGACAGCTCTAACTATGGCTACACCTTC.

Many counts were recorded for this clonotype. The rearrangement uses TRBV25-1 and TRBJ2-7, with D possibly being TRBD2 (6 bases). From germline, CDR1 is MGHDK and CDR2 SYGVNS. The CDR3 has 20 amino acids. V lost 2 bases to trimming and J lost 1 base, with 27 bases between them. DNA of the CDR3: TGTGCCAGCAGTGAAGTCCCTACCGGGAGCCTTTCCCACTTGTCCTACGAGCAGTACTTC. It codes for CASSEVPTGSLSHLSYEQYF.

Ten or more counts support this clonotype. The chain employs TRBV29-1 and TRBJ2-1, with 7 positions matching TRBD2. The CDR3 is 13 residues long. Trimming cost V 7 bases and J 3 bases; bases outside gene matches: 6. CDR1 and CDR2 from the germline V gene are SQVTM and ANQGSEA. In nucleotides, the CDR3 is TGCAGCGCCCTGCGCGGGAGCTACAATGAGCAGTTCTTC. Translating it yields CSALRGSYNEQFF.

This clonotype was seen a handful of times. The V call is TRBV7-2, the J call TRBJ2-7; unclear D gene. V shed 1 base and J shed 0 bases, with 7 bases lying between them. Per germline, CDR1 SGHTA and CDR2 FQGNSA. The CDR3 has 14 residues. CDR3 loop: CASSLEGLSYEQYF. Written as DNA, the CDR3 is TGTGCCAGCAGCTTAGAAGGGCTCTCCTACGAGCAGTACTTC.

Many counts were recorded for this clonotype. The V call is TRBV11-1, the J call TRBJ2-5; 9 bases are shared with TRBD1. Germline V CDR1 and CDR2: SGHAT, FQDESV (reference sequence). CDR3 length: 19 amino acids. Germline trimming cut 5 bases from V and 5 bases from J; bases unmatched to any gene: 21. CDR3 in amino acids: CASSAQVTTGGFLKETQYF. CDR3 in DNA: TGTGCCAGCAGCGCGCAAGTGACGACAGGGGGATTTTTAAAGGAGACCCAGTACTTC.

The rearrangement joins TRBV5-3 to TRBJ2-1; no clear D. TRBV5-3 is an ORF; its function is uncertain. The CDR3 runs 19 residues. The V and J ends lost 4 bases and 0 bases respectively, with 23 bases between them. CDR3 coding DNA: TGTGCCAGAAGCCCGACGGGCAGCCGACCAAATAGCTCCTACAATGAGCAGTTCTTC. This gives the protein CARSPTGSRPNSSYNEQFF.

This clonotype was recorded many times. J is TRBJ1-2 and V is TRBV7-2; D ambiguous. Trimming pared 0 bases from V and 11 bases from J, leaving 13 bases between. The CDR3 sequence is 13 residues long. Germline V gene data show CDR1 as SGHTA and CDR2 as FQGNSA. DNA for the CDR3: TGTGCCAGCAGCTTAGCGCCACCAGTTGATTACACCTTC. Amino acid sequence: CASSLAPPVDYTF.

This clonotype occurred many times. The chain uses TRBV2 and TRBJ2-2, with D uncertain. The CDR3 covers 13 residues. CDR1 and CDR2 from the germline V gene are SNHLY and FYNNEI. The V end lost 4 bases, the J end lost 3 bases, and 6 bases lay between the germline ends. The CDR3 protein is CASSASYTGELFF. In DNA form, the CDR3 reads TGTGCCAGCAGTGCCAGTTACACCGGGGAGCTGTTTTTT. Complete variable domain (other parts from reference TRBV2 and TRBJ2-2): EPEVTQTPSHQVTQMGQEVILRCVPISNHLYFYWYRQILGQKVEFLVSFYNNEISEKSEIFDDQFSVERPDGSNFTLKIRSTKLEDSAMYFCASSASYTGELFFGEGSRLTVL.

This clonotype was picked up many times. J is TRBJ2-2 and V is TRBV11-1; 7 nucleotides agree with TRBD1. The CDR3 has 16 amino acids. With V trimmed by 5 bases and J by 3 bases, 9 bases remained unmatched. Germline V gene data show CDR1 as SGHAT and CDR2 as FQDESV (reference sequence). Here the CDR3 reads CASSAGDRSYTGELFF. The DNA for the CDR3 is TGTGCCAGCAGCGCAGGGGACAGATCCTACACCGGGGAGCTGTTTTTT.

The rearrangement joins TRBV6-5 to TRBJ2-1, with no clear D. V gave up 6 bases and J gave up 2 bases, with 14 bases separating them. The CDR3 sequence is 15 residues long. CDR1 MNHEY and CDR2 SVGAGI come from the germline V gene. The CDR3 sequence is CASRLDTYPYNEQFF. In DNA form, the CDR3 reads TGTGCCAGCAGACTCGACACCTATCCCTACAATGAGCAGTTCTTC.

In this sample, this clonotype turned up a few times. V and J are TRBV5-4 and TRBJ1-1; no definite D call. V was shortened by 2 bases and J by 5 bases, with 7 bases between the two germline ends. Germline assignment: CDR1 SGHNT and CDR2 YYREEE (reference sequence). The CDR3 totals 12 residues. The CDR3 DNA follows: TGTGCCAGCAGCTTAGAGGCTACTGAAGCTTTCTTT. This sequence encodes CASSLEATEAFF. Full variable domain (rest looked up from reference TRBV5-4 and TRBJ1-1): ETGVTQSPTHLIKTRGQQVTLRCSSQSGHNTVSWYQQALGQGPQFIFQYYREEENGRGNFPPRFSGLQFPNYSSELNVNALELDDSALYLCASSLEATEAFFGQGTRLTVV.

This clonotype was seen a handful of times. The V call is TRBV20-1, the J call TRBJ2-2; D is perhaps TRBD2 (5 bases). Germline values: CDR1 DFQATT, CDR2 SNEGSKA (reference sequence). The CDR3 has 12 amino acids. V lost 0 bases and J 9 bases, leaving 8 bases between the germline ends. CDR3: CSARELERELFF. The CDR3 DNA is TGCAGTGCTAGAGAACTAGAGCGGGAGCTGTTTTTT.

On this clonotype itself: Possible read error: a much larger clone is one base away. The rearrangement joins TRBV27 to TRBJ2-7; TRBD1 might be the D (6 bases). Trimming left V 7 bases short and J 4 bases short, with 23 bases between. The CDR3 length is 16 residues. Germline CDR1 is MNHEY and CDR2 is SMNVEV (reference sequence). CDR3 sequence (DNA): TGTGCCAGCACCCTCTCCGTACGAGGGGGTTGGTACGAGCAGTACTTC. It translates to CASTLSVRGGWYEQYF.

This clonotype was counted at least ten times. This chain links TRBV3-1 with TRBJ2-5; 7 bases map to TRBD2. V shed 3 bases and J 3 bases; nucleotides not matched to a gene: 4. The germline gives CDR1 LGHDT, CDR2 YNNKEL (reference sequence). CDR3 length: 14 residues. The CDR3 DNA reads TGTGCCAGCAGCCAGATCGGGACTAAAGAGACCCAGTACTTC. It yields the protein CASSQIGTKETQYF.

This clonotype is labeled medium-sized. The chain joins TRBV10-3 to TRBJ2-3; TRBD1 matches at 8 bases. Germline V gene data show CDR1 as ENHRY and CDR2 as SYGVKD. The CDR3 has 18 residues. The V segment lost 8 bases and the J segment 0 bases; nucleotides outside the gene matches: 16. For the CDR3, the DNA is TGTGCCATCGGAGGGGGACAGGATATCGTGGGGAGCACAGATACGCAGTATTTT. It codes for CAIGGGQDIVGSTDTQYF.

In this sample, this clonotype turned up many times. This chain connects TRBV28 to TRBJ2-3; tentative D call: TRBD1 (5 bases). The CDR3 length is 15 residues. The V gene lost 4 bases and the J gene lost 1 base, with 12 bases spanning the gap. From germline, CDR1 is MDHEN and CDR2 SYDVKM. In DNA, the CDR3 is TGTGCCAGCAGTTCCAGGGCTAGGGGCACAGATACGCAGTATTTT. Translated, it gives CASSSRARGTDTQYF.

This clonotype came up many times. V and J are TRBV27 and TRBJ1-1; no reliable D call. The CDR3 sequence is 12 residues long. Germline CDR1 is MNHEY and CDR2 is SMNVEV (reference sequence). V gave up 5 bases and J gave up 1 base, with 5 bases separating them. The CDR3 region is CASSRGNTEAFF. The CDR3 coding sequence is TGTGCCAGCAGTCGTGGGAACACTGAAGCTTTCTTT.

This clonotype was counted ten times or more. The V gene is TRBV12-3 or TRBV12-4, the J gene TRBJ1-5, with a weak D call TRBD1 (5 bases). This CDR3 contains 12 residues. Trimming stripped 3 bases from V and 8 bases from J, with 8 bases between. CDR3 region: CASSFWGEPQHF. The CDR3 DNA reads TGTGCCAGCAGTTTTTGGGGGGAGCCCCAGCATTTT.

This clonotype was detected many times. Here the CDR3 DNA reads TGTGCCAGCAAGGGGGACGGTTCCTACGAGCAGTACTTC. As protein: CASKGDGSYEQYF. This rearrangement joins TRBV6-5 to TRBJ2-7; D is possibly TRBD1 (6 bases). The ends were cut back, 7 bases at V and 1 base at J, with 11 bases in the middle. Germline V lookup: CDR1 MNHEY, CDR2 SVGAGI. The CDR3 spans 13 residues.

Notes on this clonotype: A much bigger clone sits one base away, suggesting this may be a read error. The CDR3 nucleotides are TGTGCCATCAGTGAAAGGGGGACTAGCGGGAGTAGATTCGGCCAAGAGACCCAGTACTTC. Translating it yields CAISERGTSGSRFGQETQYF. V gene TRBV10-3 combines with J gene TRBJ2-5; 14 bases match TRBD2. This CDR3 region has 20 residues. Losses at the gene ends were 3 bases for V and 1 base for J; bases not matched to a gene: 13. Germline V gene lookup returns CDR1 ENHRY and CDR2 SYGVKD.

This chain joins TRBV27 and TRBJ2-6; 10 nucleotides agree with TRBD2. Germline CDR1 and CDR2: MNHEY and SMNVEV (reference sequence). V lost 5 bases to trimming and J lost 0 bases; unmatched junction nucleotides: 7. The CDR3 consists of 18 residues. DNA for the CDR3: TGTGCCAGCAGTCTCCTGACTAGCGGGTCCTCTGGGGCCAACGTCCTGACTTTC. This sequence encodes CASSLLTSGSSGANVLTF.

This clonotype was seen many times. V is TRBV10-2 and J is TRBJ2-5; TRBD1 aligns across 12 bases. Germline V gene lookup returns CDR1 WSHSY and CDR2 SAAADI. V lost 9 bases and J lost 5; bases outside the gene matches: 7. The CDR3 loop spans 14 amino acids. This CDR3 reads CASSGTGGYETQYF. The CDR3 DNA sequence: TGCGCCAGTTCCGGGACAGGGGGCTATGAGACCCAGTACTTC.

V usage is TRBV18 and J usage is TRBJ2-6; no clear D. This CDR3 spans 18 amino acids. V was clipped by 2 bases and J by 0 bases, with 14 bases between them. The germline gives CDR1 KGHSH, CDR2 LQKENI. CDR3 sequence: CASSPVQVEVSGANVLTF. The CDR3 DNA follows: TGTGCCAGCTCACCAGTCCAGGTTGAGGTCTCTGGGGCCAACGTCCTGACTTTC.